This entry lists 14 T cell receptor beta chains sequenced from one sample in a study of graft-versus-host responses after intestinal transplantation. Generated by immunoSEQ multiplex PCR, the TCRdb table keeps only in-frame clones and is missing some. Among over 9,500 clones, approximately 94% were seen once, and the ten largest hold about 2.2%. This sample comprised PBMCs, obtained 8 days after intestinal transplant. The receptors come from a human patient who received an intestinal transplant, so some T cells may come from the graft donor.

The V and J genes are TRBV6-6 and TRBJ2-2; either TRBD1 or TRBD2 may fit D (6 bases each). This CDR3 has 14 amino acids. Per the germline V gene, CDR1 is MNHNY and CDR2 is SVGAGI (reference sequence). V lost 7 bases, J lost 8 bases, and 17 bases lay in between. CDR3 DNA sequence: TGTGCCAGCAAGGGGGGAGGCCCCACGGGGGAGCTGTTTTTT. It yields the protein CASKGGGPTGELFF.

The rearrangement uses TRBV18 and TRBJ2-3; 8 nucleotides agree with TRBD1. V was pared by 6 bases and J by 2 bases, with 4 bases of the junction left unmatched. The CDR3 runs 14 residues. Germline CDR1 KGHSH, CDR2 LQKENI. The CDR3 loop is CASSEGQATDTQYF. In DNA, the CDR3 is TGTGCCAGCTCCGAGGGACAGGCCACAGATACGCAGTATTTT.

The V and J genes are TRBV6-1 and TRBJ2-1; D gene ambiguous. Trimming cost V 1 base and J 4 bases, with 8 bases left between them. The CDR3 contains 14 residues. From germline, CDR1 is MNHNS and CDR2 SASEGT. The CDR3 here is CASSEVVRYNEQFF. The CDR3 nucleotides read TGTGCCAGCAGTGAAGTAGTCCGGTACAATGAGCAGTTCTTC.

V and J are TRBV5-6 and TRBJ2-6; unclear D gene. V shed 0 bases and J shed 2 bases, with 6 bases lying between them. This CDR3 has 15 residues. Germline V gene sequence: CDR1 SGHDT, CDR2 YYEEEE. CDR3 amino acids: CASSLGWAGANVLTF. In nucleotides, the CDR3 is TGTGCCAGCAGCTTGGGATGGGCTGGGGCCAACGTCCTGACTTTC.

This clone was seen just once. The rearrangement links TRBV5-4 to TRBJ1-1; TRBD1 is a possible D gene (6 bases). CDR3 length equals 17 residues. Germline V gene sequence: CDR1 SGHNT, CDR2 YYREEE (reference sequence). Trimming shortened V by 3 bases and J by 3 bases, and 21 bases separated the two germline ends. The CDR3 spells CASSWEYKPPGDTEAFF. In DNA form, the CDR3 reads TGTGCCAGCAGCTGGGAATATAAACCCCCAGGGGACACTGAAGCTTTCTTT.

The CDR3 DNA follows: TGTGCCAGCGGGGGATGGGGCAATCAGCCCCAGCATTTT. Amino acids: CASGGWGNQPQHF. The gene calls are TRBV28 and TRBJ1-5; the D gene is possibly TRBD1 (5 bases). The germline V gene has CDR1 MDHEN and CDR2 SYDVKM. Trimming cost V 8 bases and J 2 bases, with 10 bases left between them. The CDR3 extends over 13 amino acids. The complete variable domain, with remaining parts taken from reference TRBV28 and TRBJ1-5, reads DVKVTQSSRYLVKRTGEKVFLECVQDMDHENMFWYRQDPGLGLRLIYFSYDVKMKEKGDIPEGYSVSREKKERFSLILESASTNQTSMYLCASGGWGNQPQHFGDGTRLSIL.

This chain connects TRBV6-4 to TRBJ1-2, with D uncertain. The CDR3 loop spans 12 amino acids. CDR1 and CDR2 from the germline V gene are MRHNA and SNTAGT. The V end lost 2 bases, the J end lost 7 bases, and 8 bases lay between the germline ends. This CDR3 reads CASSDRGSGYTF. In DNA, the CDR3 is TGTGCCAGCAGTGACCGAGGATCTGGCTACACCTTC.

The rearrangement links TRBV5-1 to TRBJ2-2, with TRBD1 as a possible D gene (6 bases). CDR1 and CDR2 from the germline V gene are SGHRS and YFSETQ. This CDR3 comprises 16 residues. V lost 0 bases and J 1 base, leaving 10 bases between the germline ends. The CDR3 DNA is TGCGCCAGCAGCTTGGGTTGGGGGCGGAACACCGGGGAGCTGTTTTTT. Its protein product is CASSLGWGRNTGELFF.

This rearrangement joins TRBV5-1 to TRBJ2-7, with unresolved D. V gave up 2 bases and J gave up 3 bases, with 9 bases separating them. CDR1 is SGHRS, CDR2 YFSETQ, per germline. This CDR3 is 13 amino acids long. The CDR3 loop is CASSLGSLYEQYF. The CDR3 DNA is TGCGCCAGCAGCTTAGGCAGCCTCTACGAGCAGTACTTC.

The CDR3 DNA follows: TGCGCCAGCAGCCAAGATAAGGGGTGGGATACGCAGTATTTT. It encodes CASSQDKGWDTQYF. The chain recombines TRBV4-1 with TRBJ2-3; D is possibly TRBD1 (5 bases). The CDR3 is 14 residues long. CDR1 is MGHRA and CDR2 is YSYEKL in the germline V gene. Trimming removed 0 bases at V and 6 bases at J, with 10 bases between.

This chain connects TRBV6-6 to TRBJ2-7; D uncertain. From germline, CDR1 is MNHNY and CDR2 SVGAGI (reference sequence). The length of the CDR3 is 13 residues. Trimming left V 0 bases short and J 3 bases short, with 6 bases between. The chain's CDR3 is CASSYSIFYEQYF. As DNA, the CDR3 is TGTGCCAGCAGTTACTCTATCTTCTACGAGCAGTACTTC.

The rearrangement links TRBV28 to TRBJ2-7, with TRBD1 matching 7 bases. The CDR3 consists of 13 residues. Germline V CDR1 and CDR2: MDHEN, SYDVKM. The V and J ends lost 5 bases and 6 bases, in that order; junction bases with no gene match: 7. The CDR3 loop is CASSPTGRGEQYF. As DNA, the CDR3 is TGTGCCAGCAGTCCGACAGGGCGCGGCGAGCAGTACTTC.

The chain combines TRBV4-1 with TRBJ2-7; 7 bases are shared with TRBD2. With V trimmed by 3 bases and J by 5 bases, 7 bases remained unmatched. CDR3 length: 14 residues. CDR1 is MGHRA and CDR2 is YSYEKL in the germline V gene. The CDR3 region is CASSHGGGENEQYF. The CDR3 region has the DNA TGCGCCAGCAGCCATGGCGGGGGAGAGAACGAGCAGTACTTC.

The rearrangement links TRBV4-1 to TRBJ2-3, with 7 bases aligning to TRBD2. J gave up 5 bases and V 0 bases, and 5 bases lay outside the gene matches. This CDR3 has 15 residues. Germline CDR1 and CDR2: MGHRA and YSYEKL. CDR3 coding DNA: TGCGCCAGCAGCCAAGACCCGGGAGGAGGAGATACGCAGTATTTT. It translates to CASSQDPGGGDTQYF.